This TCR beta chain was obtained from a study of T cell repertoires in cytomegalovirus infection. V trimming: 5 bases; J trimming: 1 base; junction bases outside the gene matches: 6. The germline V gene has CDR1 SGDLS and CDR2 YYNGEE. The CDR3 is 15 residues long. In TCRdb, the reads were re-called with MiXCR into one record per CDR3 protein. The profile covers 900,000 to 950,000 distinct CDR3 sequences, with approximately 31% appearing a single time and around an eighth taken by the ten largest. This clonotype was observed a few times. Its specificity is unknown. Study-wide results and limits: HLA-C-restricted CMV clonotypes gave the most frequent clonotype in two of eight donors.

The receptor comes from a human donor in good health (CMV status not recorded). Some clones in this sample may be carry-over from other donors' samples. The specimen was cultured CD8+ T cells from PBMCs, collected from culture after CMV antigen stimulation. The chain uses TRBV9 and TRBJ2-1; 7 nucleotides match TRBD1. CDR3 nucleotides: TGTGCCAGCAGGGCCCGGGACAGTTCCTACAATGAGCAGTTCTTC. It is translated as CASRARDSSYNEQFF. Together with reference TRBV9 and TRBJ2-1, the CDR3 gives the full variable domain: DSGVTQTPKHLITATGQRVTLRCSPRSGDLSVYWYQQSLDQGLQFLIQYYNGEERAKGNILERFSAQQFPDLHSELNLSSLELGDSALYFCASRARDSSYNEQFFGPGTRLTVL.